This entry describes one T cell receptor beta chain. As yet, its antigen is unknown. Germline is not matched at one junction end, which may reflect a read error. Unique molecular identifiers were present in the TCR beta cDNA libraries. T cells, roughly 0.9 to 11 million of them, yielded around 460,000 cDNA molecules. TCRdb analysed the PCR reads with MiXCR anew, one entry per CDR3 protein. The sample carries approximately 690,000 distinct CDR3 sequences, approximately 59% recorded once. Germline CDR1 SNHLY, CDR2 FYNNEI. The CDR3 length is 15 residues. The entry originates in a study of post-analysis software for immune sequencing data. The wider study: The disease courses spanned relapsing-remitting, secondary progressive and progressive-relapsing forms of multiple sclerosis.

The study's findings and limits: Patients carried a few TRBV segments more frequently than controls did, and TRBV5-6, TRBV5-1 and TRBV20-1 were among them.

The sample taken for sequencing was blood. The source is a girl aged 2-15 years with multiple sclerosis. This rearrangement joins TRBV2 to TRBJ2-3; 10 bases align to TRBD2. For the CDR3, the DNA is TGTGCCTGCAGTGGGACTAGCGTTCTCCTGGATACGCAGTATTTT. Protein: CACSGTSVLLDTQYF.